This T cell receptor (beta chain) derives from a study of cytomegalovirus exposure and HLA in healthy donors. The overall study: There were roughly 110 million unique TCR beta sequences, drawn from about 200 million T cells, in an earlier analysis. General observations from the study: The study flagged around 150 TCR beta chains as cytomegalovirus-associated.

For this clone: Its cognate antigen is unknown.

Primers: 60 Vbeta forward and 13 Jbeta reverse. Data came from immunoSEQ multiplex PCR; TCRdb stores just in-frame clones and leaves some out. The sample comprises 200,000 to 250,000 clones, around 73% of which are singletons, and around 4% rests with the top ten. Germline CDR1 reads SGHRS; CDR2 reads YFSETQ. The germline V and J ends were trimmed by 0 bases and 6 bases, with 18 bases remaining between them. This CDR3 contains 16 residues. Healthy bone marrow donors made up the donor group. The TCR sequence derives from a male donor in good health and CMV-seronegative. Sequenced input: PBMCs. The rearrangement links TRBV5-1 to TRBJ1-1; D perhaps matches TRBD1 (5 bases). The CDR3 coding sequence is TGCGCCAGCAGCTTGGGTGCAGGGACCCCGGGGGCTGAAGCTTTCTTT. Translated, it gives CASSLGAGTPGAEAFF.